This entry lists 9 T cell receptor beta chains sequenced from one sample in a study of cytomegalovirus exposure and HLA in healthy donors. With 60 Vbeta and 13 Jbeta primers, the PCR was carried out. Measured with immunoSEQ multiplex PCR; TCRdb has only the in-frame clones, and not every one. The data show about 150,000 clones, 66% seen once. Sequenced material: PBMCs. These receptors came from a human donor in good health.

This clone appeared a few times. The chain carries TRBV28 and TRBJ1-5; possible D gene TRBD1, 5 bases. The CDR3 covers 13 residues. Germline assignment: CDR1 MDHEN and CDR2 SYDVKM. Trimming cost V 8 bases and J 7 bases, with 15 bases left between them. CDR3 sequence (DNA): TGTGCCAGCCTTTCGCAGGGCCAGCAGCCCCAGCATTTT. Encoded protein: CASLSQGQQPQHF.

The rearrangement joins TRBV27 to TRBJ1-6, with D unclear. Per the germline V gene, CDR1 is MNHEY and CDR2 is SMNVEV (reference sequence). Between the trimmed V and J ends, which lost 3 bases and 6 bases, there was a span of 9 bases. The CDR3 is made up of 14 amino acids. As DNA, the CDR3 is TGTGCCAGCAGTTTTGAACAGTCTAATTCACCCCTCCACTTT. Its protein product is CASSFEQSNSPLHF.

This chain links TRBV27 with TRBJ2-1; 8 bases line up with TRBD2. The germline CDR1 and CDR2 sequences are MNHEY and SMNVEV (reference sequence). The CDR3 has 14 residues. Unmatched junction bases numbered 6, after V lost 3 bases and J lost 8 bases. The CDR3 here is CASSFPGGVDEQFF. The CDR3 bases are TGTGCCAGCAGTTTTCCGGGAGGGGTGGATGAGCAGTTCTTC.

The V gene is TRBV15, the J gene TRBJ2-1, with TRBD2 matching over 7 bases. Per germline, CDR1 LNHNV and CDR2 YYDKDF (reference sequence). This CDR3 comprises 16 residues. Germline trimming cut 3 bases from V and 5 bases from J; bases unmatched to any gene: 10. CDR3 nucleotides: TGTGCCACCAGCAGTCCCGCTGCTAGCGGACACAATGAGCAGTTCTTC. Translating gives CATSSPAASGHNEQFF.

This clone has more than one count but fewer than ten. The chain couples TRBV2 to TRBJ2-7; 10 bases fit TRBD1. The CDR3 loop spans 14 amino acids. V lost 6 bases and J lost 3; bases outside the gene matches: 5. Germline V gene sequence: CDR1 SNHLY, CDR2 FYNNEI. CDR3 protein: CASSPGTGDYEQYF. CDR3 coding DNA: TGTGCCAGCAGCCCCGGGACAGGGGACTACGAGCAGTACTTC.

This chain connects TRBV7-9 to TRBJ1-5, with 10 bases lining up with TRBD1. After removal of 4 bases from V and 3 bases from J, the junction contained 3 bases not matched to a gene. Germline assignment: CDR1 SEHNR and CDR2 FQNEAQ (reference sequence). The CDR3 extends over 15 amino acids. CDR3 nucleotides: TGTGCCAGCAGCTGGACAGGGGGACCCAATCAGCCCCAGCATTTT. The encoded protein is CASSWTGGPNQPQHF.

The chain joins TRBV18 to TRBJ2-5, with 10 bases identical to TRBD1. The assigned J gene may be wrong: the sequence end matches TRBJ2-7 better. Per the germline V gene, CDR1 is KGHSH and CDR2 is LQKENI. The CDR3 spans 15 residues. CDR3 protein: CASSPPGQGIYEQYF. CDR3 sequence (DNA): TGTGCCAGCTCACCACCGGGACAGGGGATATACGAGCAGTACTTC.

CDR3 DNA: TGTGCCAGCAGCCGGGCCGCCAGGGAACTCTACGAGCAGTACTTC. Amino acid sequence: CASSRAARELYEQYF. The chain couples TRBV6-5 to TRBJ2-7; TRBD1 might be the D (5 bases). CDR3 length: 15 amino acids. CDR1 and CDR2 from the germline V gene are MNHEY and SVGAGI. V was clipped by 6 bases and J by 3 bases, with 18 bases between them.

The J gene is TRBJ2-1, the V gene TRBV27; D is possibly TRBD2 (6 bases). This CDR3 contains 17 residues. Trimming pared 4 bases from V and 0 bases from J, leaving 16 bases between. Germline V gene data show CDR1 as MNHEY and CDR2 as SMNVEV (reference sequence). In nucleotides, the CDR3 is TGTGCCAGCAGTTCATCCATTAGCGGTAGCTCCTACAATGAGCAGTTCTTC. Translation: CASSSSISGSSYNEQFF.